These 7 T cell receptor beta chains came from one sample sequenced in a study of blood T cell repertoires in COVID-19. The repertoire was sequenced with immunoSEQ multiplex PCR; TCRdb's copy has only in-frame clones and lacks some. Of about 300,000 clones in the sample, about 87% were seen once. The sample was peripheral blood. These receptors all stem from an older man with acute or convalescent COVID-19.

V gene TRBV12-3 or TRBV12-4 combines with J gene TRBJ1-5; TRBD1 is a possible D gene (5 bases). Trimming left V 5 bases short and J 6 bases short, with 11 bases between. The CDR3 spans 13 residues. The chain's CDR3 is CASSRSQGQPQHF. The CDR3 region has the DNA TGTGCCAGCAGTCGCTCTCAGGGTCAGCCCCAGCATTTT.

This clone was counted a few times. The V gene is TRBV10-3, the J gene TRBJ1-4; TRBD1 aligns across 9 bases. Trimming cost V 2 bases and J 8 bases; bases outside gene matches: 6. The CDR3 totals 15 residues. The germline V gene encodes CDR1 ENHRY and CDR2 SYGVKD. Here the CDR3 DNA reads TGTGCCATCAGTGAGCGGGGGGGACAGGGCGAAAAACTGTTTTTT. Translation: CAISERGGQGEKLFF.

This clone occurred once. The rearrangement joins TRBV6-5 to TRBJ2-7; 9 nucleotides line up with TRBD1. The CDR3 consists of 14 residues. Trimming removed 7 bases from V and 7 bases from J; junction bases left unmatched: 11. Germline V lookup: CDR1 MNHEY, CDR2 SVGAGI. CDR3 in DNA: TGTGCCAGCACTCCGGGACAGGGAGTAGCGGAGCAGTACTTC. Translating it yields CASTPGQGVAEQYF.

DNA of the CDR3: TGTGCCAGCTCACCCCCCGGGGGGGCGCCTTCTCAGCCCCAGCATTTT. Translation gives CASSPPGGAPSQPQHF. The chain links TRBV18 to TRBJ1-5, with a tentative D call TRBD1 (6 bases). Germline V gives CDR1 KGHSH, CDR2 LQKENI. Trimming pared 3 bases from V and 6 bases from J, leaving 18 bases between. This CDR3 has 16 amino acids.

The V and J genes are TRBV6-5 and TRBJ2-7, with D tentatively TRBD1 (5 bases). This CDR3 has 13 residues. Looked up from germline, CDR1 is MNHEY and CDR2 is SVGAGI. CDR3 protein: CAAWGSPREEQYF. CDR3 in DNA: TGTGCTGCCTGGGGCTCCCCCAGAGAGGAGCAGTACTTC.

The chain couples TRBV29-1 to TRBJ1-6; D may be TRBD1 (5 bases). This CDR3 is built from 12 residues. Germline V lookup: CDR1 SQVTM, CDR2 ANQGSEA. Trimming took off 6 bases at V and 7 bases at J, with 10 bases between the two ends. CDR3 DNA sequence: TGCAGCGTGCGGGACTACAATTCACCCCTCCACTTT. Translating gives CSVRDYNSPLHF.

This clone was detected a few times. This chain links TRBV7-8 with TRBJ1-2; D call uncertain. CDR1 is SGHVS, CDR2 FQNEAQ, per germline. This CDR3 is 15 amino acids long. Trimming pared 1 base from V and 3 bases from J, leaving 12 bases between. CDR3 loop: CASSLGYSSDYGYTF. CDR3 sequence (DNA): TGTGCCAGCAGCTTAGGTTATAGCTCCGACTATGGCTACACCTTC.